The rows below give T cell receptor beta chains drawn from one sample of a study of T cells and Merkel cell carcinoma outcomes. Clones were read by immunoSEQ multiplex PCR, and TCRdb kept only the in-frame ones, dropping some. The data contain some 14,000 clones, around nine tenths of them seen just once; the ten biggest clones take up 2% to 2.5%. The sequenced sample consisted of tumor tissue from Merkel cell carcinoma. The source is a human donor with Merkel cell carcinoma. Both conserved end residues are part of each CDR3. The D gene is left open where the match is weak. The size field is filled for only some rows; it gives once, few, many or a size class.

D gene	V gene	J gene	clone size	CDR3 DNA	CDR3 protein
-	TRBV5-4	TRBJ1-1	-	TGTGCCAGCACCATAACGGACACCTTGAACACTGAAGCTTTCTTT	CASTITDTLNTEAFF
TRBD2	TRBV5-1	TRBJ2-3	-	TGCGCCAGCAGCCCTGGGAGGGCAGATACGCAGTATTTT	CASSPGRADTQYF
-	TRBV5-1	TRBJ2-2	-	TGCGCCAGCCGAGACTCTGTTACCGGGGAGCTGTTTTTT	CASRDSVTGELFF
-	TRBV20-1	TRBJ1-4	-	TGCAGTGCTAGCTGGCCGGCAGGACTGTTTTTT	CSASWPAGLFF
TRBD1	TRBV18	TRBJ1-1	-	TGTGCCAGCTCACCACAGGGGGCGAACACTGAAGCTTTCTTT	CASSPQGANTEAFF
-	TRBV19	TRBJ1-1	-	TGTGCCAGTAGTAGAGAAAGGGGGGGGAGTGAAGCTTTCTTT	CASSRERGGSEAFF
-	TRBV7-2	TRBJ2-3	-	TGTGCCAGCAGCTCAAATCCGGGGACAGATACGCAGTATTTT	CASSSNPGTDTQYF
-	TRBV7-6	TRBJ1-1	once	TGTGCCAGCAGCTTGGGGGGCAGCACTGAAGCTTTCTTT	CASSLGGSTEAFF
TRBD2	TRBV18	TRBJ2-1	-	TGTGCCAGCTCAATCCCTAGCGGGAGTTTAGGTGAGCAGTTCTTC	CASSIPSGSLGEQFF
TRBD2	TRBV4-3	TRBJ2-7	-	TGCGCCAGCAGCCAAAGGGACGGGAGGATTCGCTCCTACGAGCAGTACTTC	CASSQRDGRIRSYEQYF
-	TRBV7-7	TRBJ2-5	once	TGTGCCAGCAGCTTAGTGGGACTGCAAGAGACCCAGTACTTC	CASSLVGLQETQYF
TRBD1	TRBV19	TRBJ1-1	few	TGTGCCAGTAGTACGGACAGGAGGGAAACTTTCTTT	CASSTDRRETFF
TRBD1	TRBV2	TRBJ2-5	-	TGTGCCAGCACCCTAGACAGGGAAGAGACCCAGTACTTC	CASTLDREETQYF